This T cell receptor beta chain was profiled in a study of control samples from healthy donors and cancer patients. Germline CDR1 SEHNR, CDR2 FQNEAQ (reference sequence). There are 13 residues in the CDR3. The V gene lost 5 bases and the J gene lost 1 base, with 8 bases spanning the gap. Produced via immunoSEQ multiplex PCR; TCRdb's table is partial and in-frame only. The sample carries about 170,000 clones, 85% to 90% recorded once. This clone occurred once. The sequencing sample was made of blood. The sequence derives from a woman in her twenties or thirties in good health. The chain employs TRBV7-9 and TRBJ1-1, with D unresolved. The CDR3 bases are TGTGCCAGCAGCCCGACCCCGAACACTGAAGCTTTCTTT. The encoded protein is CASSPTPNTEAFF.